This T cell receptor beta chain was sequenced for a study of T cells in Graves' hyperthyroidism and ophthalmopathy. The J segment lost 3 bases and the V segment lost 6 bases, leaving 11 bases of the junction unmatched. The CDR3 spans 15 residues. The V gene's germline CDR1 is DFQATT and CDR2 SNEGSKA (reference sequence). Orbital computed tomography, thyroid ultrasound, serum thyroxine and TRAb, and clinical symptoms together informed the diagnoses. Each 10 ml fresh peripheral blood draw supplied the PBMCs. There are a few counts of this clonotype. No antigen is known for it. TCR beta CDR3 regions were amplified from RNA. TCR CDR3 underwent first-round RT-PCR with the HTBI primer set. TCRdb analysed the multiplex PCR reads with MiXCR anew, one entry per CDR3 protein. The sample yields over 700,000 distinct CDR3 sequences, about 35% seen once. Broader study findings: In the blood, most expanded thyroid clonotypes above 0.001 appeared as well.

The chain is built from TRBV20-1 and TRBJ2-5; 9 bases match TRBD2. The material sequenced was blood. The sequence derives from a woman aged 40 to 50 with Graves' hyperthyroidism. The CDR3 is CSAQLGLAGKETQYF. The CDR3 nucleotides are TGCAGTGCCCAATTGGGGCTAGCGGGGAAAGAGACCCAGTACTTC.